A selection of T cell receptor beta chains follows, all from one sample in a study of regulatory T cells in long-lasting Graves disease. TCRdb analysed the multiplex PCR reads with MiXCR anew, one entry per CDR3 protein. The sample has about 470,000 distinct CDR3 sequences; around 21% are singletons. The source was peripheral blood mononuclear cells (PBMCs), collected when the disease was refractory, from a patient treated with antithyroid drugs. Receptor source: a female donor with Graves disease. Each CDR3 is given with its conserved first and last residue. A D gene is named only where the DNA matches it firmly. Some rows mark clone size as missing; the rest say once, few, many or name a class of expanded clone.

CDR3,DNA,size,J,D,V
CASTPEYSGSGETQYF,TGTGCCAGCACTCCTGAATATAGCGGGAGCGGGGAGACCCAGTACTTC,NA,TRBJ2-5,TRBD2,TRBV6-4
CASSEGWGAETQYF,TGTGCCAGCAGTGAAGGGTGGGGGGCGGAGACCCAGTACTTC,many,TRBJ2-5,NA,TRBV2
CSTSGGQGAGQPQHF,TGCAGCACTAGCGGTGGACAGGGGGCAGGTCAGCCCCAGCATTTT,NA,TRBJ1-5,TRBD1,TRBV20-1
CSVVSGGSNQPQHF,TGCAGCGTTGTGTCAGGGGGGAGCAATCAGCCCCAGCATTTT,NA,TRBJ1-5,TRBD1,TRBV29-1
CASSSLGREGSYEQYF,TGTGCCAGCAGCTCCCTGGGAAGGGAGGGCTCCTACGAGCAGTACTTC,many,TRBJ2-7,TRBD2,TRBV7-2
CASSRGTGSGEQYF,TGTGCCAGCAGCCGCGGGACAGGGTCGGGCGAGCAGTACTTC,many,TRBJ2-7,TRBD1,TRBV13
CASNLVAGDGTQYF,TGTGCCAGTAACCTCGTAGCGGGAGATGGGACCCAGTACTTC,many,TRBJ2-5,TRBD2,TRBV19
CASRVGGAGANVPTF,TGTGCCAGCAGGGTCGGGGGTGCTGGGGCCAACGTCCCGACTTTC,NA,TRBJ2-6,NA,TRBV7-9
CASSLTSGNNEQFF,TGTGCCAGCAGCCTGACTAGCGGTAACAATGAGCAGTTCTTC,NA,TRBJ2-1,TRBD2,TRBV7-9
CASSQEVAGATEAFF,TGCGCCAGCAGCCAAGAGGTAGCAGGGGCCACTGAAGCTTTCTTT,NA,TRBJ1-1,NA,TRBV4-1
CASSLGGLAENIQYF,TGTGCCAGCAGCTTAGGGGGACTAGCGGAAAACATTCAGTACTTC,many,TRBJ2-4,TRBD2,TRBV11-1
CASSSGAGGSYNEQFF,TGCGCCAGCAGCTCGGGGGCGGGAGGGAGCTACAATGAGCAGTTCTTC,NA,TRBJ2-1,TRBD2,TRBV4-1
CSASKASGSPVGYEQYF,TGCAGTGCTAGTAAGGCTAGCGGGAGTCCGGTTGGCTACGAGCAGTACTTC,few,TRBJ2-7,TRBD2,TRBV20-1
CAWKRTATLNTEAFF,TGTGCCTGGAAAAGGACCGCCACTCTGAACACTGAAGCTTTCTTT,many,TRBJ1-1,NA,TRBV30
CAWSVVPQETQYF,TGTGCCTGGAGTGTAGTCCCTCAAGAGACCCAGTACTTC,many,TRBJ2-5,NA,TRBV30
CASSFEVAGYTF,TGTGCCAGCAGCTTCGAGGTAGCGGGCTACACCTTC,many,TRBJ1-2,NA,TRBV7-9
CASSLSSGLYPEQYF,TGTGCCAGCAGCTTATCTAGCGGTCTTTATCCCGAGCAGTACTTC,many,TRBJ2-7,TRBD2,TRBV11-2
CASSLGLADPREQYF,TGTGCCAGCAGTTTGGGACTAGCGGACCCTAGAGAGCAGTACTTC,many,TRBJ2-7,TRBD2,TRBV6-2/TRBV6-3
CASSVPGPDQPQHF,TGTGCCAGCAGTGTCCCGGGACCCGATCAGCCCCAGCATTTT,NA,TRBJ1-5,NA,TRBV2
CASSLGSGTRGYF,TGTGCCAGCAGTTTAGGTTCCGGGACTCGAGGTTACTTC,many,TRBJ2-5,NA,TRBV12-3/TRBV12-4
CASSRLSGELFF,TGTGCCAGCAGTCGGCTGTCCGGGGAGCTGTTTTTT,few,TRBJ2-2,NA,TRBV12-3/TRBV12-4
CAISESRGISNQPQHF,TGTGCCATCAGTGAGTCGAGAGGGATCAGCAATCAGCCCCAGCATTTT,few,TRBJ1-5,NA,TRBV10-3
CASSFGLADNSGKTGEQYF,TGTGCCAGCAGCTTCGGACTAGCGGACAACTCGGGTAAAACGGGGGAGCAGTACTTC,NA,TRBJ2-7,TRBD2,TRBV11-1
CASSYLTGGPSEQYF,TGTGCCAGCAGTTACCTCACGGGAGGCCCAAGCGAGCAGTACTTC,few,TRBJ2-7,TRBD2,TRBV6-2/TRBV6-3
CASSFPRGDLSETQYF,TGTGCCAGCAGCTTCCCCAGGGGCGACTTATCGGAGACCCAGTACTTC,many,TRBJ2-5,NA,TRBV7-2
CASSVQVGQGPSGNTIYF,TGTGCCAGCAGCGTCCAAGTGGGACAGGGTCCCTCTGGAAACACCATATATTTT,few,TRBJ1-3,TRBD1,TRBV13
CSAGDGRGQYF,TGCAGTGCTGGTGACGGACGGGGACAGTACTTC,NA,TRBJ2-7,NA,TRBV20-1
CASSLPGLGHEQFF,TGTGCCAGCAGTCTCCCGGGACTAGGACATGAGCAGTTCTTC,NA,TRBJ2-1,TRBD2,TRBV12-3/TRBV12-4
CASSQEGTTLGGELFF,TGTGCCAGCAGCCAAGAAGGGACTACCCTCGGCGGGGAGCTGTTTTTT,many,TRBJ2-2,TRBD2,TRBV7-8
CAWSNNHGYTF,TGTGCCTGGTCAAATAACCATGGCTACACCTTC,NA,TRBJ1-2,NA,TRBV30
CASSLNGDNSYEQYF,TGTGCCAGCAGCTTAAACGGGGACAACTCCTACGAGCAGTACTTC,few,TRBJ2-7,NA,TRBV7-8
CASSLALRANVLTF,TGTGCCAGCAGCTTAGCGCTCAGGGCCAACGTCCTGACTTTC,many,TRBJ2-6,NA,TRBV7-9
CASSIFGSIYEQYF,TGTGCCAGTAGTATTTTCGGGAGTATTTACGAGCAGTACTTC,once,TRBJ2-7,NA,TRBV19